The T cell receptor (beta chain) under discussion was sequenced for a study of cytomegalovirus exposure and HLA in healthy donors. Study information: The 95 to 150 validation repertoires used a platform that matched the one used for the roughly 700 first-cohort repertoires, as a later analysis reported.

Data came from immunoSEQ multiplex PCR; TCRdb stores just in-frame clones and leaves some out. The data hold some 83,000 clones, with approximately 93% observed a single time. General study points: Researchers reported that a few CMV-associated chains were confirmed in vitro as CMV antigen-specific. Rare TCR sequences predominated, though certain public TCRs were found in many donors. Cytomegalovirus association was assigned to some 160 TCR beta chains.

A note on this clone: The antigen remains unidentified.

The J segment lost 8 bases and the V segment lost 4 bases, leaving 4 bases of the junction unmatched. The germline CDR1 and CDR2 sequences are SNHLY and FYNNEI. The CDR3 length is 13 residues. The sequenced sample was PBMCs. The clonotype was recovered from a woman between 18 and 30 years old in good health and CMV-seronegative. The chain combines TRBV2 with TRBJ1-2; 10 bases align to TRBD1. In DNA, the CDR3 is TGTGCCAGCAGTGCAGACAGGGGGCAAGGCTACACCTTC. Protein sequence: CASSADRGQGYTF.